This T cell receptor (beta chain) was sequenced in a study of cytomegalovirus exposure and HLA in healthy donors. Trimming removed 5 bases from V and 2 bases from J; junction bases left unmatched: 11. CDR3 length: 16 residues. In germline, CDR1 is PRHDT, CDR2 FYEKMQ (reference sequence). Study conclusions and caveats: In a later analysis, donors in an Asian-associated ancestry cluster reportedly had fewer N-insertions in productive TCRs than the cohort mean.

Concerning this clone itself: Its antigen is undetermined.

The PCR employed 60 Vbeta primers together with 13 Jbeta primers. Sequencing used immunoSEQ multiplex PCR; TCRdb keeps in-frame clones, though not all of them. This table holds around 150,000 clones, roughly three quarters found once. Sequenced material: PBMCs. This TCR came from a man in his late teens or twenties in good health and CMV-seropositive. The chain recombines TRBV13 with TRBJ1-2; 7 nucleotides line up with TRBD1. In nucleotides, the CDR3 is TGTGCCAGCAGCCCCGAGGGCAGGGGGTACAACTATGGCTACACCTTC. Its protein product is CASSPEGRGYNYGYTF.